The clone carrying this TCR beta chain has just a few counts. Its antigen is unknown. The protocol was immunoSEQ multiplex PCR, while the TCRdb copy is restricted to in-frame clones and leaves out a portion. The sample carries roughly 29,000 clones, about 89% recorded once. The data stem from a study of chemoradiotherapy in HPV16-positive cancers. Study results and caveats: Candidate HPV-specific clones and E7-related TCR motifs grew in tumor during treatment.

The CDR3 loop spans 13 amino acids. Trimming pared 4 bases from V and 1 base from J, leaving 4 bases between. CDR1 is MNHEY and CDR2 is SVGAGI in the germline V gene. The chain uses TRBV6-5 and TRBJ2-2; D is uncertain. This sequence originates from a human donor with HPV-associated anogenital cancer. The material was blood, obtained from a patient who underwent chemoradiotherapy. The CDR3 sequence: CASSWENTGELFF. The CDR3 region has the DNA TGTGCCAGCAGTTGGGAGAACACCGGGGAGCTGTTTTTT.